These T cell receptor beta chains were read from a single sample in a study of T cell repertoires in cytomegalovirus infection. For these TCRs, the target antigens are not known. Each CDR3 protein gets one entry after TCRdb re-called the reads with MiXCR. The sample lists 550,000 to 700,000 distinct CDR3 sequences, around 40% occurring once. This material consisted of cultured PBMCs, taken from culture after CMV antigen stimulation. Every receptor here comes from a human donor in good health (CMV status not recorded). Some clones in this sample may be carry-over from other donors' samples. The CDR3 runs from the conserved cysteine through the conserved F or W. The D gene is left open where the match is weak. For some rows the clone size is stated as once, few or many, or as a class when expanded; others skip it.

d_call	clone_size	j_call	v_call	cdr3_aa	cdr3_nt
-	-	TRBJ1-3	TRBV12-3/TRBV12-4	CASGLGGFSGNTIYF	TGTGCCAGCGGTTTAGGGGGTTTCTCTGGAAACACCATATATTTT
-	few	TRBJ2-3	TRBV12-3/TRBV12-4	CASSLRDPKTTDTQYF	TGTGCCAGCAGTTTAAGGGACCCGAAAACCACAGATACGCAGTATTTT
-	-	TRBJ2-7	TRBV7-6	CASSSLDRSYEQYF	TGTGCCAGCAGCTCCCTTGACAGGTCCTACGAGCAGTACTTC
TRBD1	-	TRBJ1-5	TRBV12-3/TRBV12-4	CASRGQGANPNQPQRF	TGTGCCAGCAGGGGACAGGGCGCCAACCCGAATCAGCCCCAGCGTTTT
-	few	TRBJ1-2	TRBV7-2	CASSPSTGPFGYTF	TGTGCCAGCAGCCCAAGCACAGGGCCTTTTGGCTACACCTTC
-	many	TRBJ2-4	TRBV7-2	CASSQDREDIQYF	TGTGCCAGCAGCCAAGACAGGGAGGACATTCAGTACTTC
-	few	TRBJ1-1	TRBV18	CASSPGFGNTEAFF	TGTGCCAGCTCACCAGGTTTTGGGAACACTGAAGCTTTCTTT
-	few	TRBJ1-1	TRBV12-3/TRBV12-4	CASWGRGGTEAFF	TGTGCCAGCTGGGGGAGGGGAGGCACTGAAGCTTTCTTT
TRBD1	few	TRBJ1-1	TRBV7-2	CASSFRTGWNTEAFF	TGTGCCAGCAGCTTCCGGACAGGGTGGAACACTGAAGCTTTCTTT
TRBD2	-	TRBJ2-3	TRBV7-2	CASSPHGGAADTQYF	TGTGCCAGCAGCCCACACGGGGGGGCGGCAGATACGCAGTATTTT
TRBD1	few	TRBJ2-1	TRBV25-1	CASSVAGGLDEQFF	TGTGCCAGCAGTGTGGCAGGGGGCTTGGATGAGCAGTTCTTC
TRBD2	many	TRBJ2-2	TRBV7-2	CASRTRSGRDGELFF	TGTGCCAGCAGGACGAGGAGCGGGAGAGATGGGGAGCTGTTTTTT
-	-	TRBJ2-3	TRBV12-3/TRBV12-4	CASNPRGAGDTQYF	TGTGCCAGCAATCCAAGGGGGGCAGGCGATACGCAGTATTTT
-	many	TRBJ1-6	TRBV7-2	CASSLGHLRGGSPLHF	TGTGCCAGCAGCTTAGGCCATTTGAGGGGAGGCTCACCCCTCCACTTT
TRBD1	few	TRBJ2-1	TRBV6-1	CASSERDSYNEQFF	TGTGCCAGCAGTGAAAGGGACAGCTACAATGAGCAGTTCTTC
TRBD2	-	TRBJ2-7	TRBV14	CASGQVAVLAGSLTYEQYF	TGTGCCAGCGGCCAAGTCGCGGTGCTAGCGGGGTCATTAACCTACGAGCAGTACTTC
-	-	TRBJ2-7	TRBV10-3	CATATGIGDEQYF	TGTGCCACCGCAACTGGGATAGGCGACGAGCAGTACTTC
-	-	TRBJ2-7	TRBV7-2	CASSLRGGGTYEQYF	TGTGCCAGCAGCTTAAGGGGGGGGGGGACCTACGAGCAGTACTTC
TRBD2	-	TRBJ2-2	TRBV20-1	CSAREGRRPGELFF	TGCAGTGCGAGGGAGGGGCGGAGGCCCGGGGAGCTGTTTTTT
TRBD2	-	TRBJ2-3	TRBV12-3/TRBV12-4	CASTPVGLAGGTTQYF	TGTGCCAGCACCCCCGTGGGACTAGCGGGAGGAACTACGCAGTATTTT
-	-	TRBJ2-5	TRBV4-1	CASSPSGSGVRETQYF	TGCGCCAGCAGCCCCTCGGGGTCGGGAGTACGAGAGACCCAGTACTTC
TRBD1	-	TRBJ1-1	TRBV6-1	CASSARDRMNTEAFF	TGTGCCAGCAGTGCCCGGGACAGGATGAACACTGAAGCTTTCTTT
TRBD2	-	TRBJ2-1	TRBV4-2	CASSQEGTSKDNEQFF	TGTGCCAGCAGCCAAGAGGGGACTAGTAAGGACAATGAGCAGTTCTTC
-	few	TRBJ1-5	TRBV7-8	CASSKQGGNQPQHF	TGTGCCAGCAGCAAACAGGGAGGCAATCAGCCCCAGCATTTT
TRBD1	-	TRBJ2-2	TRBV7-4	CASSVLQGARTGELFF	TGTGCCAGCAGCGTATTACAGGGGGCGCGCACCGGGGAGCTGTTTTTT
-	-	TRBJ1-5	TRBV28	CASSFWGSQPQHF	TGTGCCAGCAGTTTTTGGGGTAGTCAGCCCCAGCATTTT
TRBD2	-	TRBJ2-1	TRBV6-5	CASSYSIAGADNEQFF	TGTGCCAGCAGTTACTCGATAGCGGGGGCCGACAATGAGCAGTTCTTC
-	-	TRBJ2-7	TRBV27	CASSLRGLLYEQYF	TGTGCCAGCAGTTTACGAGGGCTACTCTACGAGCAGTACTTC
-	-	TRBJ2-4	TRBV27	CASKSLSLTNIQYF	TGTGCCAGCAAGTCGCTTTCTCTGACCAACATTCAGTACTTC
-	-	TRBJ1-5	TRBV12-3/TRBV12-4	CASSFLGDPNQPQHF	TGTGCCAGCAGTTTTCTGGGGGACCCCAATCAGCCCCAGCATTTT
TRBD2	-	TRBJ2-3	TRBV7-2	CASSLGIGLAGGGLTQYF	TGTGCCAGCAGCTTAGGCATCGGACTAGCGGGGGGGGGTCTAACGCAGTATTTT
-	-	TRBJ2-7	TRBV12-3/TRBV12-4	CASSYESPYEQYF	TGTGCCAGCAGTTATGAGAGTCCCTACGAGCAGTACTTC
-	-	TRBJ1-2	TRBV19	CASTHRVYGYTF	TGTGCCAGTACCCACAGGGTATATGGCTACACCTTC
-	-	TRBJ1-2	TRBV12-3/TRBV12-4	CASSFGQFYGYTF	TGTGCCAGCAGTTTCGGACAGTTTTATGGCTACACCTTC
-	few	TRBJ1-5	TRBV6-2/TRBV6-3	CASTRDSREPQHF	TGTGCCAGCACCCGGGACTCCAGGGAGCCCCAGCATTTT
TRBD1	few	TRBJ1-5	TRBV7-7	CASSAQGDNQPQHF	TGTGCCAGCAGCGCTCAGGGGGACAATCAGCCCCAGCATTTT
TRBD1	many	TRBJ2-3	TRBV6-1	CASSGRQGRTDTQYF	TGTGCCAGCAGCGGCCGACAGGGAAGGACAGATACGCAGTATTTT
-	few	TRBJ2-1	TRBV7-8	CASSAGDYNEQFF	TGTGCCAGCAGCGCAGGGGACTACAATGAGCAGTTCTTC